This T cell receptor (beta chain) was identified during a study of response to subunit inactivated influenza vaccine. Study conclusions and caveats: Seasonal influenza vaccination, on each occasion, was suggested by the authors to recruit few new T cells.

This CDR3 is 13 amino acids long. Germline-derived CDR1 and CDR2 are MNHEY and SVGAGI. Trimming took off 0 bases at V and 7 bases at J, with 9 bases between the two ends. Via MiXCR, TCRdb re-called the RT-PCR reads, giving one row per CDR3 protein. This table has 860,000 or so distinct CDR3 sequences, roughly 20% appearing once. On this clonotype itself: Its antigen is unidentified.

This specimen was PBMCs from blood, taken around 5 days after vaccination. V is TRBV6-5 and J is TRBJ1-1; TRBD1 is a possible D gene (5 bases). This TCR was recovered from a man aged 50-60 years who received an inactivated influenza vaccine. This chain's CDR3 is CASSYSGHREAFF. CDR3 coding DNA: TGTGCCAGCAGTTACTCTGGACACCGTGAAGCTTTCTTT.